This TCR beta chain was obtained from a study of blood T cell repertoires in COVID-19. Whole-study context: Donors in the United States, Italy and Spain gave samples during acute or convalescent COVID-19. PBMCs, B-cell-depleted T cells, or T cells were the source of the cDNA or gDNA that made up the material.

From germline, CDR1 is SEHNR and CDR2 FQNEAQ (reference sequence). V was clipped by 3 bases and J by 4 bases, with 4 bases between them. There are 12 residues in the CDR3. In this sample, this clone turned up once. As handled by the study authors: Reference gene primer amplification gave estimated nucleated cell counts. The repertoire was sequenced with immunoSEQ multiplex PCR; TCRdb's copy has only in-frame clones and lacks some. The V and J calls and clone size were taken over from that table, and D and trimming were inferred from the DNA. The data contain 150,000 to 200,000 clones, roughly 73% of them seen just once; the ten biggest clones take up around 2.8%.

This chain joins TRBV7-9 and TRBJ1-5, with no clear D. The sequencing input was peripheral blood. The clonotype comes from a woman aged 80 or over with active or convalescent COVID-19. The CDR3 DNA is TGTGCCAGCAGCTTGGAGAATCAGCCCCAGCATTTT. It yields the protein CASSLENQPQHF.